This entry lists 4 T cell receptor beta chains sequenced from one sample in a study of CD8 T cells in ankylosing spondylitis. Overall study results and limits: A TCR beta motif of about eight highly homologous variants appeared characteristic of ankylosing spondylitis blood.

No antigen has been identified for these receptors. TCRdb re-derived calls from the 5' RACE reads in MiXCR, one entry per CDR3 protein. The sample has 670,000 or so distinct CDR3 sequences, around 19% seen once. Specimen: blood, either unsorted or a sorted T cell fraction (not recorded which). The receptors were gathered from a male donor with ankylosing spondylitis.

This clonotype was counted a few times. The V gene is TRBV3-1, the J gene TRBJ2-5, with D unresolved. With 3 bases removed from V and 4 bases from J, the gap between germline ends came to 3 bases. The CDR3 consists of 11 residues. Germline-derived CDR1 and CDR2 are LGHDT and YNNKEL (reference sequence). The CDR3 DNA reads TGTGCCAGCAGCCAGACAGAGACCCAGTACTTC. Translating it yields CASSQTETQYF.

This clonotype turned up a few times. CDR3 DNA sequence: TGTGCCAGCAGCAAGGGGAGCGGGGCCAAAAACATTCAGTACTTC. This sequence encodes CASSKGSGAKNIQYF. The genes are TRBV21-1 and TRBJ2-4; the table's TRBD2 call for D was not verified on the DNA. TRBV21-1 counts as a pseudogene. The CDR3 runs 15 residues.

This clonotype has a handful of counts. A read error may account for a junction end that differs from germline. In DNA, the CDR3 is TGTGCCAGCAGCCTAGCTGGGCCGAGAGCCCAGTACTTC. Translating it yields CASSLAGPRAQYF. The V gene is TRBV7-2, the J gene TRBJ2-5, with D possibly TRBD2 on 5 matching bases. This CDR3 has 13 amino acids. From germline, CDR1 is SGHTA and CDR2 FQGNSA.

The chain couples TRBV2 to TRBJ2-2; D might be TRBD2 (6 bases). Between the trimmed V and J ends, which lost 6 bases and 6 bases, there was a span of 17 bases. In germline, CDR1 is SNHLY, CDR2 FYNNEI. The length of the CDR3 is 15 residues. The CDR3 sequence: CASRLLAAGAGELFF. In DNA, the CDR3 is TGTGCCAGCAGACTACTAGCCGCGGGCGCCGGGGAGCTGTTTTTT. Together with reference TRBV2 and TRBJ2-2, the CDR3 gives the full variable domain: EPEVTQTPSHQVTQMGQEVILRCVPISNHLYFYWYRQILGQKVEFLVSFYNNEISEKSEIFDDQFSVERPDGSNFTLKIRSTKLEDSAMYFCASRLLAAGAGELFFGEGSRLTVL.